This entry features one T cell receptor beta chain sequence. Its binding antigen is unknown. Qualities for individual bases were not recorded, and no much larger clone is one base off. Receptors were amplified or captured by the immunoSEQ multiplex PCR assay. A mixture of 60 forward primers for TCR Vbeta segments and 13 reverse primers for TCR Jbeta segments was used in the multiplex PCR. The CDR3 region of rearranged TCR beta genes was amplified from genomic DNA by a multiplex PCR assay. The Illumina HiSeq System was used to sequence the amplified TCR beta libraries as 87-base-pair reads. On the study's bioinformatics: Across the 500 to 850 repertoires, a later analysis counted 80 million or so unique TCR beta chains, roughly 11 million of which were shared by at least two donors. Raw reads were error-corrected and collapsed into unique sequences with a nearest-neighbor algorithm that merged closely related sequences to remove PCR and sequencing errors. To assign V, D and J gene segments, CDR3 sequences were aligned to IMGT reference sequences. For a sequence to be retained, at least a six-nucleotide match to both a V gene segment and a J gene segment was required. A rearrangement counted as productive if the CDR3 had no stop codons and remained in frame with V and J, and every other rearrangement counted as non-productive. Following IMGT convention, CDR3 was defined as the stretch from the second conserved V-encoded cysteine up to the conserved J-encoded phenylalanine. Sequences without an unambiguous match to a single V gene segment were excluded from the earlier analysis of 450 to 750 of the donors. In an earlier analysis of approximately 560 of the donors, a V segment was called functional when productive rearrangements were above 56.7%, and segregating when the standard deviation between donors exceeded 5%. A statistical classification framework was built for diagnosing cytomegalovirus status from the catalog of TCR beta chain sequences. In a later analysis, TCR nucleotide sequences were compared against IMGT/GENE-DB human TR gene sequences so that V and J genes could be assigned. Using the TCRdist pipeline, a later analysis assigned CDR3 sequences along with most-parsimonious VDJ recombination scenarios. In a later analysis, each TCR beta chain was defined by its CDR3 amino acid sequence together with its V-gene family, and reads without a unique V-gene family were excluded. To address suspected cross-contamination and a sequencing artifact, a later analysis removed roughly 580 highly shared, low-generation-probability nucleotide sequences. In a later analysis, a clonal expansion index was calculated for each public chain from normalized within-repertoire ranks of inferred template counts. In a later analysis, generation probabilities were computed using a VDJ recombination model fitted to out-of-frame rearrangements, and the results were checked against IGoR. In a later analysis, TCR-TCR, TCR-HLA and TCR-CMV co-occurrence was scored with hypergeometric tests, and a repertoire-size bias correction was applied to TCR pairs. To estimate false discovery rates, a later analysis permuted the HLA or CMV assignments 20 times. In a later analysis, co-occurring TCRs were grouped using DBSCAN, with TCRdist sequence similarity added in when clustering inside HLA-allele-positive subsets. Co-occurrence clustering excluded repertoires with fewer than 30,000 or more than 120,000 public chains, plus five with anomalous nucleotide sharing. TCRdb stores this immuneACCESS table with in-frame sequences only. Part of the clones is absent; in the studies checked, under half of the shortfall reflects unresolved V genes, and no reason is known for the rest. V and J calls and clone size are copied from that table; D and trimming were computed from the DNA. Within this sample are fewer than 150,000 clones, with over 80% of them counted one time only. 1.2% of the sample belongs to the ten largest clones.

CDR1 and CDR2, looked up from the germline V gene, are SNHLY and FYNNEI. V was cut back by 6 bases and J by 0 bases, leaving a gap of 9 bases between them. The CDR3 has 14 amino acids, counting the end cysteine and phenylalanine. Left in the record is the CDR3 DNA by itself, 42 bases read in frame from the first base. The cohort was made up of about 670 healthy bone marrow donors. At the time of sampling, all cohort members were nominally healthy, though unrecorded immune exposures were likely present. The donor was CMV seronegative and was included in the group of hundreds of seronegative cohort members. A peripheral blood sample was provided by each donor, and peripheral blood mononuclear cells were used for TCR beta sequencing. The Qiagen DNeasy Blood Extraction Kit was used to extract genomic DNA from the blood cell samples. This sample is part of a study of cytomegalovirus exposure and HLA in healthy donors (dated 2017 in TCRdb). Study-wide context: An earlier analysis of several hundred of the donors reported about 280 Gb of sequence data and around 100 million unique TCR beta sequences obtained from about 170 million T cells. Both class I and class II loci were covered by HLA typing, at four-digit resolution. The study used immunosequencing to profile the T cell repertoires of approximately 650 subjects and linked those repertoires to cytomegalovirus serostatus. The study was designed to test whether signatures of past pathogen exposure could be identified by cataloging public T cell receptors. A later analysis re-analyzed previously published TCR beta repertoires from 600 to 850 donors and added high-resolution HLA genotyping to study TCR occurrence patterns. Of the 300 to 500 genotyped donors, 70% to 90% were placed in the genetic ancestry cluster associated with self-reported Caucasian donors. Four or five DR-DQ haplotypes were handled as single units for association and clustering because linkage in the cohort was strong. A later genetic analysis used genome-wide SNP genotypes for about 65% of the 666 donors, treating that subset as a discovery cohort. Typing coverage varied by locus: roughly 620-630 donors for A, B, C, DRB1 and DQB1; approximately 500 for DQA1; some 610 for DPA1; 450 to 480 for DPB1. High-throughput TCR immunosequencing, statistical association of individual TCRs with disease status, and machine learning were combined to predict cytomegalovirus infection status. A separate validation cohort of 90 to 150 different subjects was used in addition to the roughly 670-subject first cohort. In an earlier analysis of roughly 540 of the donors, high-throughput TCR beta sequencing was used to judge whether each TCR beta V gene segment behaved as functional or pseudogenic. Rather than using new phenotypic data, the later analysis identified candidate immune exposures from TCR beta sequences and from how often those sequences occurred across donors. Every repertoire in the discovery cohort had been generated on one and the same sequencing platform. Alongside the repertoire data, information on donor age, sex, ethnicity and CMV serostatus was compiled. Among roughly 400 genotyped donors of the cohort, an average of roughly 230,000 unique TCR beta nucleotide sequences was sequenced per donor, of which about 19% were non-productive. An early release that covered 640 HLA-typed donors contained around 300 gigabases of sequencing data and tens of millions of unique TCR sequences.

Paper-wide results and their limitations: The study listed 164 TCR beta chains as associated with cytomegalovirus. Sequencing depth was assumed to be roughly uniform across donors in the presence/absence analyses, though that assumption may not hold. Across donors, most TCR sequences were observed very rarely, whereas some public TCRs were present in many individuals. At a false discovery rate of 0.05, a later analysis linked 15,000 to 20,000 TCR beta sequences to specific HLA alleles. This cohort had only TCR beta chains sequenced, and the lack of alpha or paired-chain data limited which features could be detected. A later analysis reported that several top co-occurrence clusters appeared linked to parvovirus B19, influenza, CMV and Epstein-Barr virus. A further reported finding was that TCR beta sequences accurately predicted the HLA-A and HLA-B alleles for most subjects in the first cohort. A cluster of highly shared sequence variants was judged likely to represent a technical artifact of the sequencing pipeline. A few of the identified cytomegalovirus-associated TCR beta chains were confirmed in vitro to be specific for cytomegalovirus antigens. Because HLA typing was missing for some donors at each locus, association tests included only the typed subset. Broadly in line with IMGT annotations, most TCR beta V segments showed up in productive rearrangements about 87% or about 30% of the time in an earlier analysis of 587 of the donors. According to a later genetic analysis, donors in an Asian-associated ancestry cluster had fewer N-insertions in productive TCRs than the approximately 670-donor mean. In a later analysis, most CMV-associated TCR beta chains were found to appear HLA-restricted, with HLA associations seemingly driven largely by CMV exposure. The authors suggested that the approach could potentially be extended to other disease states and immunological phenotypes. Because the 87-base-pair reads could not distinguish some IMGT-functional V segments, including TRBV6-2 and TRBV6-3, those segments were excluded. V-gene and J-gene trimming of TCR beta chains was associated with a missense DCLRE1C variant in a later genetic analysis, and the association was replicated in an independent cohort. In a later analysis, the rate of TCR association differed among HLA loci, with DRB1 alleles having the most associated TCRs and HLA-C alleles having the fewest. A later analysis found that HLA-associated TCR beta chains were more clonally expanded and had lower generation probabilities than equally common non-associated chains. For the cohort, immune exposure information was limited to CMV serostatus. Cytomegalovirus status was reported to be diagnosed by the classifier with high specificity and sensitivity in both the original and validation cohorts. Correlated functional status among segregating V segments might be attributable to linkage disequilibrium, but an unknown experimental factor could not be ruled out. When HLA alleles, especially DR and DQ, strongly co-occurred, attributing TCR associations to individual alleles was difficult. About 17 rarely observed V segments, including chromosome 9 orphons, were excluded from the earlier analysis of approximately 500 of the donors because counts were too low.

The source material was PBMCs. This clonotype originated in a female donor in good health and CMV-seronegative. Recombination joined TRBV2 with TRBJ2-1, with no confident D gene call. The DNA is TGTGCCAGCAGGGGCCAGAGCTCCTACAATGAGCAGTTCTTC. The translation is CASRGQSSYNEQFF.